The rows below give T cell receptor beta chains drawn from one sample of a study of naive and memory T cell subsets. One entry per CDR3 protein, called by TCRdb with MiXCR from the 5' RACE reads. The repertoire holds about 62,000 distinct CDR3 sequences, with 8% as singletons. The receptors derive from a female donor in good health. Each CDR3 is given with its conserved first and last residue. Fields, in order: clone size, J gene, V gene, D gene, CDR3 DNA, CDR3 protein. A D gene is named only where the DNA matches it firmly. Clone size is not always given. Where it is, it says once, few, many or a class for expanded clones.

>once|TRBJ1-2|TRBV2|-
TGTGCCAGCAGTGGGCAGTACTATGGCTACACCTTC
CASSGQYYGYTF
>many|TRBJ2-1|TRBV14|TRBD2
TGTGCCAGCAGCCCGCCCAGCGGGAGGGCCAGGGAGCAGTTCTTC
CASSPPSGRAREQFF
>-|TRBJ2-7|TRBV29-1|TRBD1
TGCAGCGTTGCTACCGGGACAGGGAAATACGAGCAGTACTTC
CSVATGTGKYEQYF
>few|TRBJ2-3|TRBV20-1|-
TGCAGTGCTCCTGTAGCTGGAGGAGCAGATACGCAGTATTTT
CSAPVAGGADTQYF
>many|TRBJ2-2|TRBV5-1|TRBD1
TGCGCCAGCAGCTCTGGACAGGGAACACCCGGGGAGCTGTTTTTT
CASSSGQGTPGELFF
>-|TRBJ2-3|TRBV30|-
TGTGCCTGGACCGAGGACAGAGTAAGCACAGATACGCAGTATTTT
CAWTEDRVSTDTQYF
>-|TRBJ2-3|TRBV12-3/TRBV12-4|TRBD1
TGTGCCAGCAGTTTGAACAGGGGGAGCACAGATACGCAGTATTTT
CASSLNRGSTDTQYF
>-|TRBJ2-1|TRBV30|-
TGTGCCTGGGGGGTGGTAGACAATGAGCAGTTCTTC
CAWGVVDNEQFF
>few|TRBJ1-1|TRBV18|-
TGTGCCAGCTCCCCGCTCGCTTTCATGAACACTGAAGCTTTCTTT
CASSPLAFMNTEAFF
>many|TRBJ1-5|TRBV19|TRBD1
TGTGCCAGTAGTCCCGGGACAGGGGGCAATCAGCCCCAGCATTTT
CASSPGTGGNQPQHF
>many|TRBJ2-7|TRBV6-2/TRBV6-3|-
TGTGCCAGCAGCCTATACTACGAGCAGTACTTC
CASSLYYEQYF
>many|TRBJ1-2|TRBV29-1|-
TGCAGCGTTGGAGAGGTGAACTATGGCTACACCTTC
CSVGEVNYGYTF
>few|TRBJ2-5|TRBV19|TRBD1
TGTGCCAGTAGTTTAGGGACAGGTGGCGAGACCCAGTACTTC
CASSLGTGGETQYF
>few|TRBJ2-5|TRBV28|-
TGTGCCAGCAGTTATTCAATGTTAGCAGGTGCAGAGACCCAGTACTTC
CASSYSMLAGAETQYF
>-|TRBJ2-3|TRBV5-1|-
TGCGCCAGCACCTGGGGGGGCCTTAGCACAGATACGCAGTATTTT
CASTWGGLSTDTQYF
>-|TRBJ2-5|TRBV29-1|-
TGCAGCACCGTCGCCGCGGGGAAAGAGACCCAGTACTTC
CSTVAAGKETQYF
>many|TRBJ2-2|TRBV20-1|-
TGCAGTGCTAGCGTCTCGGCAGCACCCAACACCGGGGAGCTGTTTTTT
CSASVSAAPNTGELFF
>many|TRBJ1-5|TRBV12-3/TRBV12-4|TRBD1
TGTGCCAGCAGCTTGACAGGGGGCAGAAATCAGCCCCAGCATTTT
CASSLTGGRNQPQHF
>few|TRBJ2-4|TRBV19|TRBD2
TGTGCCAGTAGTATAGATAATTCGGGGGGTTCCAAAAACATTCAGTACTTC
CASSIDNSGGSKNIQYF
>-|TRBJ2-3|TRBV14|-
TGTGCCAGCAGCCAAGATAGGGCAGCCCTCACAGATACGCAGTATTTT
CASSQDRAALTDTQYF
>many|TRBJ1-2|TRBV6-5|-
TGTGCCAGCCGGGTGGATGTTCGGGGCAACTATGGCTACACCTTC
CASRVDVRGNYGYTF
>-|TRBJ1-2|TRBV5-4|-
TGTGCCAGCAGTGAGGGATACTATGGCTACACCTTC
CASSEGYYGYTF
>many|TRBJ1-5|TRBV20-1|-
TGCAGTGCTTCCCCTGATAGCAATCAGCCCCAGCATTTT
CSASPDSNQPQHF
>many|TRBJ2-7|TRBV6-2/TRBV6-3|-
TGTGCCAGCAGTTACTTGCGGGACTACGAGCAGTACTTC
CASSYLRDYEQYF
>-|TRBJ2-3|TRBV7-8|TRBD2
TGTGCCAGCAGCTTAGTACGTCTAGCGGGGGGGGTTACGCAGTATTTT
CASSLVRLAGGVTQYF
>many|TRBJ2-3|TRBV27|TRBD2
TGTGCCAGCATCTCACAGGGAACTCCGCGCGGGAGGTTAGATACGCAGTATTTT
CASISQGTPRGRLDTQYF